Listed here are 20 T cell receptor beta chains from one sample, sequenced in a study of T cell responses to AZD1222 COVID-19 vaccine (dated by TCRdb to the early 2020s). The library was obtained by the immunoSEQ multiplex PCR assay. The table comes from immuneACCESS by way of TCRdb, which keeps in-frame sequences with V and J called. Part of the clones is missing from these tables; in studies checked, under half for an unresolved V gene and the rest for unknown reasons. The table for this sample lists around 120,000 clones; around 94% of them were counted only once. Clones ranked in the top ten supply more than 2% of the sample. The meaning of the sample's time point label: baseline before first vaccination. Material: peripheral blood, obtained on day 0 of AZD1222 vaccination. These receptors all stem from an adult in good health.

V gene TRBV6-1 combines with J gene TRBJ2-7; a possible D gene is TRBD2 (5 bases). Germline-derived CDR1 and CDR2 are MNHNS and SASEGT. V was trimmed by 3 bases and J by 1 base, leaving 19 bases between them. This CDR3 is 17 amino acids long. The CDR3 loop reads CASSESISVDVSYEQYF. DNA of the CDR3: TGTGCCAGCAGTGAGTCTATTAGCGTAGACGTTTCCTACGAGCAGTACTTC.

The chain links TRBV28 to TRBJ2-5; tentatively, D is TRBD1 or TRBD2 (5 bases each). The V end lost 3 bases, the J end lost 2 bases, and 19 bases lay between the germline ends. The germline CDR1 and CDR2 sequences are MDHEN and SYDVKM. CDR3 length: 17 residues. CDR3 nucleotides: TGTGCCAGCAGTTTCCCCTTACGGGCAGGGAGTCAAGAGACCCAGTACTTC. As protein: CASSFPLRAGSQETQYF.

The V gene is TRBV27, the J gene TRBJ1-6; TRBD1 aligns across 8 bases. Germline V CDR1 and CDR2: MNHEY, SMNVEV (reference sequence). V lost 4 bases and J lost 4; bases outside the gene matches: 6. The CDR3 totals 16 residues. For the CDR3, the DNA is TGTGCCAGCAGTTCGGACAGGGCACCTTATAATTCACCCCTCCACTTT. Translated: CASSSDRAPYNSPLHF.

This chain joins TRBV9 and TRBJ2-5; D is ambiguous. This CDR3 spans 14 amino acids. V was cut by 5 bases and J by 1 base, with 12 bases left in between. Germline V gene lookup returns CDR1 SGDLS and CDR2 YYNGEE. The CDR3 here is CASSLRGTQETQYF. CDR3 DNA sequence: TGTGCCAGCAGTCTCCGAGGAACCCAAGAGACCCAGTACTTC.

DNA for the CDR3: TGTGCCAGCAGTTCCCGGCAGGGGCGAGTCAATCAGCCCCAGCATTTT. Encoded protein: CASSSRQGRVNQPQHF. The chain employs TRBV28 and TRBJ1-5, with D possibly TRBD1 on 6 matching bases. V lost 4 bases and J 3 bases, leaving 16 bases between the germline ends. Germline V lookup: CDR1 MDHEN, CDR2 SYDVKM. CDR3 length: 16 amino acids.

The chain recombines TRBV7-3 with TRBJ1-1, with D possibly TRBD1 on 6 matching bases. CDR1 and CDR2 from the germline V gene are SGHTA and FQGTGA. Trimming shortened V by 2 bases and J by 7 bases, and 20 bases separated the two germline ends. The CDR3 extends over 16 amino acids. The CDR3 sequence is CASSLRALGEGGEAFF. As DNA, the CDR3 is TGTGCCAGCAGCTTACGGGCGTTAGGAGAGGGGGGTGAAGCTTTCTTT.

This sequence joins TRBV30 and TRBJ1-2; possible D gene TRBD1, 5 bases. The CDR3 sequence is 11 residues long. V lost 4 bases and J 8 bases, leaving 11 bases between the germline ends. The germline gives CDR1 GTSNPN, CDR2 SVGIG (reference sequence). The DNA of the CDR3 is TGTGCCTGGACCCGGGGGGAAGGCTACACCTTC. Protein sequence: CAWTRGEGYTF.

V is TRBV10-2 and J is TRBJ1-2; D not resolved. This CDR3 is 13 amino acids long. Between the trimmed V and J ends, which lost 10 bases and 8 bases, there was a span of 20 bases. The germline gives CDR1 WSHSY, CDR2 SAAADI. The CDR3, as DNA: TGCGCCATTTCGTCGGAGGGAGCTTACGGCTACACCTTC. Translating it yields CAISSEGAYGYTF.

This clone was seen just once. The gene calls are TRBV25-1 and TRBJ1-4; 7 bases are shared with TRBD1. CDR1 is MGHDK, CDR2 SYGVNS, per germline. Germline trimming cut 5 bases from V and 0 bases from J; bases unmatched to any gene: 3. The CDR3 has 15 residues. The CDR3 nucleotides are TGTGCCAGCAGTCGGGACAGTGCAACTAATGAAAAACTGTTTTTT. Its protein product is CASSRDSATNEKLFF.

The J gene is TRBJ1-5, the V gene TRBV28; the match to TRBD1 covers 9 bases. V gave up 6 bases and J gave up 7 bases; unmatched junction bases: 7. CDR3 length: 14 amino acids. The germline V gene encodes CDR1 MDHEN and CDR2 SYDVKM. CDR3 sequence reads: CASRGQGGGQPQHF. The CDR3 DNA is TGTGCCAGCAGGGGACAGGGTGGAGGCCAGCCCCAGCATTTT.

This chain uses TRBV28 with TRBJ2-7, with no clear D. The CDR3 is made up of 14 amino acids. The germline V gene encodes CDR1 MDHEN and CDR2 SYDVKM. V was clipped by 4 bases and J by 1 base, with 11 bases between them. CDR3 sequence: CASSSPPESYEQYF. The CDR3 DNA reads as TGTGCCAGCAGTTCCCCGCCTGAGTCCTACGAGCAGTACTTC.

The rearrangement links TRBV28 to TRBJ2-7; D gene unclear. The V end lost 5 bases, the J end lost 1 base, and 12 bases lay between the germline ends. Germline V gene lookup returns CDR1 MDHEN and CDR2 SYDVKM. This CDR3 spans 14 amino acids. This CDR3 reads CASSPGRRSYEQYF. CDR3 DNA sequence: TGTGCCAGCAGTCCCGGTCGTCGATCCTACGAGCAGTACTTC.

The genes are TRBV30 and TRBJ1-3, with unresolved D. Germline V gives CDR1 GTSNPN, CDR2 SVGIG (reference sequence). The CDR3 is 11 residues long. V was pared by 3 bases and J by 4 bases, with 4 bases between. The CDR3 bases are TGTGCCTGGAGGCCGGGAAACACCATATATTTT. It yields the protein CAWRPGNTIYF.

The rearrangement uses TRBV12-5 and TRBJ1-1; D may be TRBD1 (6 bases). The germline CDR1 and CDR2 sequences are LGHNT and FRNRAP. Trimming removed 7 bases from V and 3 bases from J, with 24 bases in between. The CDR3 length is 17 residues. The DNA of the CDR3 is TGTGCTAGTGACCTGAACAGGGCCAACCCTTGGGACACTGAAGCTTTCTTT. Translation gives CASDLNRANPWDTEAFF.

V and J are TRBV3-1 (or the pseudogene TRBV3-2) and TRBJ1-1; D remains ambiguous. V lost 4 bases and J lost 7, with 19 bases in between. Germline values: CDR1 LGHDT, CDR2 YNNKEL (reference sequence). The CDR3 is 15 amino acids. For the CDR3, the DNA is TGTGCCAGCAGCCCCGGGTTTCAAGTTGGTAGTGAAGCTTTCTTT. Amino acid sequence: CASSPGFQVGSEAFF.

This chain joins TRBV5-3 and TRBJ1-6, with D unclear. TRBV5-3 is recorded as an ORF, its role being uncertain. The V and J ends lost 2 bases and 4 bases respectively, with 4 bases between them. The CDR3 consists of 13 residues. Here the CDR3 reads CARSLTYNSPLHF. The CDR3 bases are TGTGCCAGAAGCTTAACTTATAATTCACCCCTCCACTTT.

The V call is TRBV29-1, the J call TRBJ2-7; D perhaps matches TRBD1 (6 bases). With 5 bases removed from V and 2 bases from J, the gap between germline ends came to 7 bases. This CDR3 contains 11 residues. Germline-derived CDR1 and CDR2 are SQVTM and ANQGSEA. In DNA, the CDR3 is TGCAGCGTTTCAGGGGCCTACGAGCAGTACTTC. It encodes CSVSGAYEQYF.

V gene TRBV6-2 or TRBV6-3 combines with J gene TRBJ2-5; D is undetermined. Germline loops: CDR1 MNHEY, CDR2 SVGEGT. V lost 5 bases and J 4 bases, leaving 17 bases between the germline ends. The CDR3 length is 15 residues. CDR3 sequence reads: CASSTSLGKRETQYF. The CDR3 DNA reads TGTGCCAGCAGTACCTCTTTGGGGAAACGAGAGACCCAGTACTTC.

This clone was counted a single time. V and J are TRBV2 and TRBJ1-3; D is perhaps TRBD1 (6 bases). Trimming shortened V by 1 base and J by 1 base, and 8 bases separated the two germline ends. This CDR3 region has 15 residues. Germline values: CDR1 SNHLY, CDR2 FYNNEI. CDR3 in DNA: TGTGCCAGCAGTGAAGGGACAGCTTCTGGAAACACCATATATTTT. Its translation is CASSEGTASGNTIYF.

This clone was recorded once. The genes are TRBV6-5 and TRBJ1-3; D gene ambiguous. The CDR3 covers 14 residues. Germline-derived CDR1 and CDR2 are MNHEY and SVGAGI. The V end was cut by 6 bases, the J end by 0 bases, with 9 bases between. The DNA of the CDR3 is TGTGCCAGCAGACGATCTTACTCTGGAAACACCATATATTTT. The encoded protein is CASRRSYSGNTIYF.